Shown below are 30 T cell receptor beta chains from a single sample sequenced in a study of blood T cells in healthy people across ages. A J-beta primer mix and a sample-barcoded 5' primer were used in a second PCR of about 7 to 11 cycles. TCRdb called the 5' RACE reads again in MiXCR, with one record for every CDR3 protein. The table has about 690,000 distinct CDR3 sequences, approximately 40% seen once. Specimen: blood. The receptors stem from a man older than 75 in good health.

CDR3 sequence reads: CASSPPGGARDTQYF. CDR3 DNA: TGTGCCAGCAGCCCTCCCGGGGGGGCTAGAGATACGCAGTATTTT. The rearrangement uses TRBV6-2 or TRBV6-3 and TRBJ2-3, with 8 bases that match TRBD2. Trimming took 6 bases from V and 5 from J; bases not matched to a gene: 10. The V gene's germline CDR1 is MNHEY and CDR2 SVGEGT. The CDR3 sequence is 15 residues long.

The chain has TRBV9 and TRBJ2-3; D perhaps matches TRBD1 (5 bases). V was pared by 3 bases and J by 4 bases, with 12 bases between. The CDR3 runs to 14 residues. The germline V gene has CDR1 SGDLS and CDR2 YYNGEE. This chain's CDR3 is CASSAYRPADTQYF. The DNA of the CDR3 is TGTGCCAGCAGCGCCTACAGGCCCGCAGATACGCAGTATTTT.

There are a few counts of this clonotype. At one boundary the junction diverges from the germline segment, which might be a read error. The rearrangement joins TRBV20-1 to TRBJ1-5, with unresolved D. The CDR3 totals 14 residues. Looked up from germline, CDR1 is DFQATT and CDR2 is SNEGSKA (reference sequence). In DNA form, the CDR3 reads TGCAATGCTAGCGACCCACTCTTAACGGGGCCCCAGCATTTT. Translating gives CNASDPLLTGPQHF.

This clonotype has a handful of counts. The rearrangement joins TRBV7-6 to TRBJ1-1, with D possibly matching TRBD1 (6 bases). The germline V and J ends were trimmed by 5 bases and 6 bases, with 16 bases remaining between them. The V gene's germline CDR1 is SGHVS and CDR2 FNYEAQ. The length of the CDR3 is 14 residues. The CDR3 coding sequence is TGTGCCAGCAGCCACGGACAGCCCCTCGCTGAAGCTTTCTTT. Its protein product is CASSHGQPLAEAFF. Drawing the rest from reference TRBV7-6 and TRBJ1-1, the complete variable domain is GAGVSQSPRYKVTKRGQDVALRCDPISGHVSLYWYRQALGQGPEFLTYFNYEAQQDKSGLPNDRFSAERPEGSISTLTIQRTEQRDSAMYRCASSHGQPLAEAFFGQGTRLTVV.

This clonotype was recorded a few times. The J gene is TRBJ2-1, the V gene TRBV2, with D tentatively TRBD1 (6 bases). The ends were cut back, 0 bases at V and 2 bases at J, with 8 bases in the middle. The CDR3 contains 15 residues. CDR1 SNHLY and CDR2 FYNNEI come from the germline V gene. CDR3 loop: CASSEAGHPYNEQFF. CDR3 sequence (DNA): TGTGCCAGCAGTGAAGCGGGACACCCCTACAATGAGCAGTTCTTC.

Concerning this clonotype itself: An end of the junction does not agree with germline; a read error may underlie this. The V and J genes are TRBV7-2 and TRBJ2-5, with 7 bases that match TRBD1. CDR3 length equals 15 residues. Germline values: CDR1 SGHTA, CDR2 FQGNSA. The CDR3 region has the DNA TGTGCCGGCAGCCTCAGCACAGGGGTTACAGAGACCCAGTACTTC. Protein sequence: CAGSLSTGVTETQYF.

CDR3 amino acids: CSAKKGSSSTSAEQYF. The CDR3 bases are TGCAGTGCCAAAAAGGGTAGCTCCTCCACTTCCGCCGAGCAGTACTTC. This chain links TRBV20-1 with TRBJ2-7; D remains unclear. Germline CDR1 DFQATT, CDR2 SNEGSKA (reference sequence). V lost 6 bases and J lost 6, with 27 bases in between. This CDR3 is 16 amino acids long.

Written as DNA, the CDR3 is TGTGCCAGTAAGGGGATTAGGGAAACTAGCACAGATACGCAGTATTTT. Translating it yields CASKGIRETSTDTQYF. V is TRBV6-1 and J is TRBJ2-3, with a tentative D call TRBD1 (5 bases). CDR1 is MNHNS, CDR2 SASEGT, per germline. This CDR3 contains 16 residues. The V gene lost 9 bases and the J gene lost 0 bases, with 19 bases spanning the gap.

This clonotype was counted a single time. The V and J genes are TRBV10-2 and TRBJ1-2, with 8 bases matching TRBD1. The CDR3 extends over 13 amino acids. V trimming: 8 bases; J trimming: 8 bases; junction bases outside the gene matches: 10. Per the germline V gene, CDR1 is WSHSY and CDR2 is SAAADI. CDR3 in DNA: TGCGCCAGCCTTGGGGACAGGTCGTCCGGCTACACCTTC. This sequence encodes CASLGDRSSGYTF.

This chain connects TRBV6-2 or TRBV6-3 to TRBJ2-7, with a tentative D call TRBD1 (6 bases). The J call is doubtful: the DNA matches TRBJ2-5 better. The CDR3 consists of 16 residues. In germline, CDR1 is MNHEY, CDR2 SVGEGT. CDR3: CASSYSLMGAGETQYF. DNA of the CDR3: TGTGCCAGCAGTTACTCCTTGATGGGGGCCGGGGAGACCCAGTACTTC.

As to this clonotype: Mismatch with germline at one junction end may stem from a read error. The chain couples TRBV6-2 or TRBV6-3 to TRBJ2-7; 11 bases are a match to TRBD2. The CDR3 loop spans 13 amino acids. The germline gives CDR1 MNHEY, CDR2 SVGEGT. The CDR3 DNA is TGTGCCGGCAGCGCCGGACTAGCGGGTGAGCAGTACTTC. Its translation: CAGSAGLAGEQYF.

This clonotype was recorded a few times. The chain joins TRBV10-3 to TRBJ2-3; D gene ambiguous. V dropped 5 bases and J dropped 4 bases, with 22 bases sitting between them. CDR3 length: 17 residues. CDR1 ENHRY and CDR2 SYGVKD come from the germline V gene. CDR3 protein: CAISPSQGLVHSDTQYF. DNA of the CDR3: TGTGCCATCAGTCCCTCACAAGGTCTAGTGCATTCAGATACGCAGTATTTT.

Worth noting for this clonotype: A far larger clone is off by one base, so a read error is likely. CDR3 region: CASGQQGLETQYF. CDR3 DNA sequence: TGTGCCAGCGGTCAACAGGGGCTGGAGACCCAGTACTTC. The J gene is TRBJ2-5, the V gene TRBV6-2 or TRBV6-3, with 7 nucleotides matching TRBD1. The junction had 8 bases not matched to a gene; V was cut back by 8 bases and J by 5 bases. CDR3 length equals 13 residues. Germline lookup yields CDR1 MNHEY and CDR2 SVGEGT.

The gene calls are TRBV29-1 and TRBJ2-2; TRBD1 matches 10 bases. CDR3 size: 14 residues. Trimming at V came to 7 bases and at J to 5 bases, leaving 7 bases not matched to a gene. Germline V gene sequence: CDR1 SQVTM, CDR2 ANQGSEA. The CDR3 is CSAWTGGKTGELFF. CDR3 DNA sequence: TGCAGCGCCTGGACAGGGGGAAAGACCGGGGAGCTGTTTTTT.

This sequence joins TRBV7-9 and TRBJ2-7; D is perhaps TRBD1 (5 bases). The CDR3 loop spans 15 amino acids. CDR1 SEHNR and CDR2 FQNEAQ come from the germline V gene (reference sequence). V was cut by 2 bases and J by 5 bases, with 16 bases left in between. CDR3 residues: CASSLLRQGIDEQYF. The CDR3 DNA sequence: TGTGCCAGCAGCTTATTAAGGCAGGGTATAGACGAGCAGTACTTC.

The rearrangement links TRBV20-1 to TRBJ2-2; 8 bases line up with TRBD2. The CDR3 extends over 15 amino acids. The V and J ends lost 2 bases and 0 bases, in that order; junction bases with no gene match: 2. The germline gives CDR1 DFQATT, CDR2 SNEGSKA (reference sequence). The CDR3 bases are TGCAGTGCTAGACCGGGACTAGCGAACACCGGGGAGCTGTTTTTT. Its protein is CSARPGLANTGELFF.

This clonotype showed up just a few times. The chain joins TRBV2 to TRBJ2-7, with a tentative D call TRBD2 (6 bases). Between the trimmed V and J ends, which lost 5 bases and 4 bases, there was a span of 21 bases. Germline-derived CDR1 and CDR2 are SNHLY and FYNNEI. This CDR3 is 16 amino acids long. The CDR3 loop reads CASSPTRGGGGYEQYF. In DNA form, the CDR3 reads TGTGCCAGCAGTCCTACCCGTGGTGGGGGAGGTTACGAGCAGTACTTC.

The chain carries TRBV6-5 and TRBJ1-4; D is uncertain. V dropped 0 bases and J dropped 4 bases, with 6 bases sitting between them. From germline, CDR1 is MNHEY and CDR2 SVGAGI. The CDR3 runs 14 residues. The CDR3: CASSYSLGNEKLFF. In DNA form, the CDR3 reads TGTGCCAGCAGTTACTCCCTCGGTAATGAAAAACTGTTTTTT.

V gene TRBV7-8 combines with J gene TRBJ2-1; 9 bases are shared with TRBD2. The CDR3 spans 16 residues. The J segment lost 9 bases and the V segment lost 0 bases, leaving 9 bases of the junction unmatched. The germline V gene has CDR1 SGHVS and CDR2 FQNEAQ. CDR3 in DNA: TGTGCCAGCAGCTTAGCGAAAGGGCTAGCGGGATCTGAGCAGTTCTTC. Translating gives CASSLAKGLAGSEQFF.

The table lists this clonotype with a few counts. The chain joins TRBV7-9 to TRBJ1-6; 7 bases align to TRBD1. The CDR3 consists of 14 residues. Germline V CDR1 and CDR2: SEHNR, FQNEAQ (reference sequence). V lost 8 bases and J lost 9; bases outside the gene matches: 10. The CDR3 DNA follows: TGTGCCAGCCGATACGCGACAGGGAGTTCACCCCTCCACTTT. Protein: CASRYATGSSPLHF. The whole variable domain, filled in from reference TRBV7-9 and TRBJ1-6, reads DTGVSQNPRHKITKRGQNVTFRCDPISEHNRLYWYRQTLGQGPEFLTYFQNEAQLEKSRLLSDRFSAERPKGSFSTLEIQRTEQGDSAMYLCASRYATGSSPLHFGNGTRLTVT.

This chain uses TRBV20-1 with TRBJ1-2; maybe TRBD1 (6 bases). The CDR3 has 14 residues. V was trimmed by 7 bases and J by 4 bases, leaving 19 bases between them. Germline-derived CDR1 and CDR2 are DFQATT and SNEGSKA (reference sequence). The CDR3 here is CSGTVGSLSYGYTF. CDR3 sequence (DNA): TGCAGTGGGACAGTTGGGTCTCTCTCCTATGGCTACACCTTC.

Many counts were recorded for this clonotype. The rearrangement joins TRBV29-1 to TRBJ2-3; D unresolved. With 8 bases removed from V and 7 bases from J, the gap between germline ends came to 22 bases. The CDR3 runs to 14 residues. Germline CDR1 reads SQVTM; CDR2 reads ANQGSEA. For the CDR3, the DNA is TGCAGCCCCCCCGTTAGAGGCCAAAGGCATACGCAGTATTTT. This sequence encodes CSPPVRGQRHTQYF.

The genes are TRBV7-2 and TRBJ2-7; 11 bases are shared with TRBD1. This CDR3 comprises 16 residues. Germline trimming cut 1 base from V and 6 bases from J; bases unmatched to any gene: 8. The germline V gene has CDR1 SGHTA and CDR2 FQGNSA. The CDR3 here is CASSLGGGQGVREQYF. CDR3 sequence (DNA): TGTGCCAGCAGCTTAGGGGGGGGACAGGGGGTTCGCGAGCAGTACTTC.

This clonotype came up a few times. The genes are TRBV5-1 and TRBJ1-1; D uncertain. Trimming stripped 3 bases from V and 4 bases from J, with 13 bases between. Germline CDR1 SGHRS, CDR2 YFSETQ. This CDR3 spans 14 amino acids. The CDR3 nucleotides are TGCGCCAGCAGCTCCGGCTCCCGGGGCACTGAAGCTTTCTTT. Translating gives CASSSGSRGTEAFF.

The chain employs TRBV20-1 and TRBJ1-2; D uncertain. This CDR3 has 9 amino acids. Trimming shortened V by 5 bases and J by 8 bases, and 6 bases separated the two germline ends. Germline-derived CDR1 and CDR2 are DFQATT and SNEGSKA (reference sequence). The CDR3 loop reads CSALPGYTF. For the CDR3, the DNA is TGCAGTGCTCTCCCGGGCTACACCTTC.

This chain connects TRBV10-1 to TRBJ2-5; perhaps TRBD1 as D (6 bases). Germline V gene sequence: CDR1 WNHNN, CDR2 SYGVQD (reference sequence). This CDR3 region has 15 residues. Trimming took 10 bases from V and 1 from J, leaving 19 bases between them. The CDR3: CAKHGQSWGQETQYF. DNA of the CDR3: TGCGCCAAGCACGGACAGTCATGGGGCCAAGAGACCCAGTACTTC.

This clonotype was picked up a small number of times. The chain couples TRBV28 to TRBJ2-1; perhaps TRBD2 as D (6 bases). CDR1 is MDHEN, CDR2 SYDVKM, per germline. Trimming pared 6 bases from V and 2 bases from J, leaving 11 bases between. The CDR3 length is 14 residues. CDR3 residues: CASSHRLAYNEQFF. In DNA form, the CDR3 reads TGTGCCAGCAGCCACCGACTAGCCTACAATGAGCAGTTCTTC. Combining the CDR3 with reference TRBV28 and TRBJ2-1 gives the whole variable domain DVKVTQSSRYLVKRTGEKVFLECVQDMDHENMFWYRQDPGLGLRLIYFSYDVKMKEKGDIPEGYSVSREKKERFSLILESASTNQTSMYLCASSHRLAYNEQFFGPGTRLTVL.

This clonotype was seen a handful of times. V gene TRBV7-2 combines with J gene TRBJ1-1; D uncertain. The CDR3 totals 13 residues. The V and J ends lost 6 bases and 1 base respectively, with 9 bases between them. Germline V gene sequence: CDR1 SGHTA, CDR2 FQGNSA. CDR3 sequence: CASRKLENTEAFF. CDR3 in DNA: TGTGCCAGCAGAAAACTCGAGAACACTGAAGCTTTCTTT.

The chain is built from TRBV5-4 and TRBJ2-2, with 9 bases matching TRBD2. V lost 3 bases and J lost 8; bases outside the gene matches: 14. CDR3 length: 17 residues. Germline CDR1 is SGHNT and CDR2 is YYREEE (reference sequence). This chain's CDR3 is CASSSRGLAGSSGELFF. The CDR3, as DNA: TGTGCCAGCAGCTCCCGGGGCCTAGCGGGATCTTCTGGGGAGCTGTTTTTT.

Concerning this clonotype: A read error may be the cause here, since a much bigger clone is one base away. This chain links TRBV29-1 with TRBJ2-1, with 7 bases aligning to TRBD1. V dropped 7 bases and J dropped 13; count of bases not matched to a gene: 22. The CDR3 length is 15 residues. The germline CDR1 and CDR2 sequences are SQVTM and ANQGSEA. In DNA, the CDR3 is TGCAGCGCAGGCTCTGGGACAGACTTTCAAGAGACCCAGTTCTTC. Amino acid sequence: CSAGSGTDFQETQFF.